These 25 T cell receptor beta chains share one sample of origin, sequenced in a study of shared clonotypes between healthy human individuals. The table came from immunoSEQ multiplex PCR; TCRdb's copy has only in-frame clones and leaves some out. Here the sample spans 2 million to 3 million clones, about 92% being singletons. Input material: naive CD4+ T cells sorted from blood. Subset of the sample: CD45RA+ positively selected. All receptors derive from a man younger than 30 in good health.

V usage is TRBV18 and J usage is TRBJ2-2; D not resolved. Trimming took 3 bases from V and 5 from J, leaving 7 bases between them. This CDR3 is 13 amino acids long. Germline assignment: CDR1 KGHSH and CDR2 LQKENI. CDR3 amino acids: CASSPARTGELFF. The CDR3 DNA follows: TGTGCCAGCTCACCTGCAAGAACCGGGGAGCTGTTTTTT. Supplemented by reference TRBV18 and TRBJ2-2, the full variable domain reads NAGVMQNPRHLVRRRGQEARLRCSPMKGHSHVYWYRQLPEEGLKFMVYLQKENIIDESGMPKERFSAEFPKEGPSILRIQQVVRGDSAAYFCASSPARTGELFFGEGSRLTVL.

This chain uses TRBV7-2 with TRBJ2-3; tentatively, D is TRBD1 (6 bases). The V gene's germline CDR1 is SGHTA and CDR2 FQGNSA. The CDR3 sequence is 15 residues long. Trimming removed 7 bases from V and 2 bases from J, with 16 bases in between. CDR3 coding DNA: TGTGCCAGCACCTTTCGACAGGCCAACACAGATACGCAGTATTTT. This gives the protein CASTFRQANTDTQYF.

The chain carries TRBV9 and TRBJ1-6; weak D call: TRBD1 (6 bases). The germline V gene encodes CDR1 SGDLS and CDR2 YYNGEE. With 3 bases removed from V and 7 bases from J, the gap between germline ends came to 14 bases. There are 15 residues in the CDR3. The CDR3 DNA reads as TGTGCCAGCAGCGCCCTCGACAGGAAAAATTCACCCCTCCACTTT. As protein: CASSALDRKNSPLHF.

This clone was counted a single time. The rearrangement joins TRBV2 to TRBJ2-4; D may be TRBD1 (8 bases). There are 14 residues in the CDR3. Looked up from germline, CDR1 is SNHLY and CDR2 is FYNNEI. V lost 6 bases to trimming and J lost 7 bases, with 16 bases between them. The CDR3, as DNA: TGTGCCAGCAGAACACAGGGGGGGGCTAACATTCAGTACTTC. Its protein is CASRTQGGANIQYF.

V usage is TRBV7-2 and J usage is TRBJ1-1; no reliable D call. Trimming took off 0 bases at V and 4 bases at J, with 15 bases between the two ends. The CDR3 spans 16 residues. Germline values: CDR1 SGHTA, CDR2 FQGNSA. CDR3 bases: TGTGCCAGCAGCTTAGCTACCCCCCGGGAGGGCACTGAAGCTTTCTTT. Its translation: CASSLATPREGTEAFF.

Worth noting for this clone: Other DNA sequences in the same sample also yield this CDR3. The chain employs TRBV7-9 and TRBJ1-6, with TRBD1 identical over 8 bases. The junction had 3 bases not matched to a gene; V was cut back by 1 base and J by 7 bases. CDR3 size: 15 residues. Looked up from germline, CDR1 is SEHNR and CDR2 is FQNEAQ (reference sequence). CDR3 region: CASSLGDRTNSPLHF. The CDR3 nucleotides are TGTGCCAGCAGCTTAGGGGACAGGACAAATTCACCCCTCCACTTT.

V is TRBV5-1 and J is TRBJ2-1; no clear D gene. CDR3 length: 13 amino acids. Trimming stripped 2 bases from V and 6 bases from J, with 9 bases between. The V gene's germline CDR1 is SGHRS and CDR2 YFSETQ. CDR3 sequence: CASSFGYGNEQFF. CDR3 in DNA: TGCGCCAGCAGCTTCGGGTACGGCAATGAGCAGTTCTTC.

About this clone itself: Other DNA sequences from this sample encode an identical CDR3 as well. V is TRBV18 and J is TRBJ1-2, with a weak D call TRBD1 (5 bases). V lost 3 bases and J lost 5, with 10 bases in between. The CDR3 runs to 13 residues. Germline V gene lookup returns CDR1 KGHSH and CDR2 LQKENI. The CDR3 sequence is CASSPMGEYGYTF. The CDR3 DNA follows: TGTGCCAGCTCACCTATGGGGGAGTATGGCTACACCTTC.

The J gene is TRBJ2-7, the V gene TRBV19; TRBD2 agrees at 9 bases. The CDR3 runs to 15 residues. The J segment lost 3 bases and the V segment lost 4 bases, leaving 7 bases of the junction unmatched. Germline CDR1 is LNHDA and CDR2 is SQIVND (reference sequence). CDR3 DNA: TGTGCCAGTAGTAAGACGGCGGGAGGGGTCTACGAGCAGTACTTC. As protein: CASSKTAGGVYEQYF.

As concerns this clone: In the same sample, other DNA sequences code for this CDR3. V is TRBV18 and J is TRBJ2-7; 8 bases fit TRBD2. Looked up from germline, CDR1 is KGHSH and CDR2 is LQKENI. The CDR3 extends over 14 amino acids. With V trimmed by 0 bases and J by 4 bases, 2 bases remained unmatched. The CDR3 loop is CASSPPAGGYEQYF. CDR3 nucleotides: TGTGCCAGCTCACCACCGGCGGGGGGATACGAGCAGTACTTC.

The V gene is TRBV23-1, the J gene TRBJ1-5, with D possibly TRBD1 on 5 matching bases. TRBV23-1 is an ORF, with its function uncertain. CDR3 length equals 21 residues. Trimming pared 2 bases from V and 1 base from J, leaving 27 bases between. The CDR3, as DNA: TGCGCCAGCAGTCAAGACCACCGGGACCCCTTCGGAAACGAGAGCAATCAGCCCCAGCATTTT. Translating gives CASSQDHRDPFGNESNQPQHF.

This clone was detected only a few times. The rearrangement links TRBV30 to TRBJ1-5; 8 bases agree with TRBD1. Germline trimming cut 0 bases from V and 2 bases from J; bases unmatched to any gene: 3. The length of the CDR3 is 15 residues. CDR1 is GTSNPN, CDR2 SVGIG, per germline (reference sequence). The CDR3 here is CAWSVQGAGNQPQHF. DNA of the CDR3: TGTGCCTGGAGTGTCCAGGGGGCAGGCAATCAGCCCCAGCATTTT.

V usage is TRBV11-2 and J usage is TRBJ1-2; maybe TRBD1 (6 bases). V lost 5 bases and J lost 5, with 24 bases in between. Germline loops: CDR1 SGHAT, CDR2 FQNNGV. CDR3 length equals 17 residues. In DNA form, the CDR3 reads TGTGCCAGCAGCCATTTTCGGGGGCCGGGACACCTGTATGGCTACACCTTC. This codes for CASSHFRGPGHLYGYTF.

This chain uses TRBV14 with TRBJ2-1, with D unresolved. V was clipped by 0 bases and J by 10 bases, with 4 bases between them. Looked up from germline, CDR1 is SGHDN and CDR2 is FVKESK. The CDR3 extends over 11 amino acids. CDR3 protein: CASSQEGEQFF. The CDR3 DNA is TGTGCCAGCAGCCAAGAAGGGGAGCAGTTCTTC.

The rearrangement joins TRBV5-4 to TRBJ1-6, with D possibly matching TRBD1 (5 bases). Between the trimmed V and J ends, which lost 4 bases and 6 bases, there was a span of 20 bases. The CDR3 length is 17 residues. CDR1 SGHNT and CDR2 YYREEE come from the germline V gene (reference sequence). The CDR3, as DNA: TGTGCCAGCAGCCTGCAAGGCGGGGGGAACATTAATTCACCCCTCCACTTT. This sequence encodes CASSLQGGGNINSPLHF.

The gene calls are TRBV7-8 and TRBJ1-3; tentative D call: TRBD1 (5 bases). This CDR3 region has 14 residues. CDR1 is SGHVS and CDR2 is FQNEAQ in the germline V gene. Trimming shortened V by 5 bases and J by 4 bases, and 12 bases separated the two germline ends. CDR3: CASSLKTAGNTIYF. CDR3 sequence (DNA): TGTGCCAGCAGCCTAAAGACAGCGGGAAACACCATATATTTT.

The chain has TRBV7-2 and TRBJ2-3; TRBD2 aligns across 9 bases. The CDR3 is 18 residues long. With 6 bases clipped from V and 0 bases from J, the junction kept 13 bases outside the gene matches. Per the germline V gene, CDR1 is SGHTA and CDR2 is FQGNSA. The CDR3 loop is CASRFRTSASASTDTQYF. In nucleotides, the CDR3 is TGTGCCAGCAGGTTCAGGACTAGCGCCTCCGCGAGCACAGATACGCAGTATTTT.

CDR3 bases: TGCAGCGTTGAGGGACTAGCGGGGGAATACGAGCAGTACTTC. Translated: CSVEGLAGEYEQYF. V and J are TRBV29-1 and TRBJ2-7; TRBD2 matches 14 bases. V lost 3 bases and J lost 4; bases outside the gene matches: 2. The CDR3 totals 14 residues. The germline CDR1 and CDR2 sequences are SQVTM and ANQGSEA.

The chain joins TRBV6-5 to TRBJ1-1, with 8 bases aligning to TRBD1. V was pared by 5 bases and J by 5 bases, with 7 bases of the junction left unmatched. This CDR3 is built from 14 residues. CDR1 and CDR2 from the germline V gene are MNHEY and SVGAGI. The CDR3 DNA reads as TGTGCCAGCAGTCTTCACAGGGGGAGGACTGAAGCTTTCTTT. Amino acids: CASSLHRGRTEAFF.

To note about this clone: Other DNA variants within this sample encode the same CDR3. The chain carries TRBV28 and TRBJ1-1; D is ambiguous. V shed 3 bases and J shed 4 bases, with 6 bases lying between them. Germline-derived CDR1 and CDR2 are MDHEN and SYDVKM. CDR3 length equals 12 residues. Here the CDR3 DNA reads TGTGCCAGCAGTTTGCGGACCACTGAAGCTTTCTTT. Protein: CASSLRTTEAFF.

The CDR3 DNA reads as TGTGCCAGCTCATCTAACGAAGGGGACCCCGGCGGCTACACCTTC. Residues: CASSSNEGDPGGYTF. The V and J genes are TRBV18 and TRBJ1-2; TRBD1 is a possible D gene (5 bases). The CDR3 contains 15 residues. Trimming took 5 bases from V and 8 from J, leaving 21 bases between them. Germline V gives CDR1 KGHSH, CDR2 LQKENI.

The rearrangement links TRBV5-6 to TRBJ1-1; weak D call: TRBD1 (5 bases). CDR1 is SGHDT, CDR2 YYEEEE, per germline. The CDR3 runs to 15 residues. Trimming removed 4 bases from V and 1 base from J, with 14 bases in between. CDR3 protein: CASSGPRGSNTEAFF. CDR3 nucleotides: TGTGCCAGCAGCGGACCCCGGGGCTCGAACACTGAAGCTTTCTTT.

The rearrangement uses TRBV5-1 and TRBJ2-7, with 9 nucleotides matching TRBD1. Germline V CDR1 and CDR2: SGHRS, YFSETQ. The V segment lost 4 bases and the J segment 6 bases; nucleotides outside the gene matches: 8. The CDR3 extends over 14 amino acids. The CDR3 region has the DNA TGCGCCAGCAGCGCCGGGACAGGGTCCCTCGAGCAGTACTTC. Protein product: CASSAGTGSLEQYF.

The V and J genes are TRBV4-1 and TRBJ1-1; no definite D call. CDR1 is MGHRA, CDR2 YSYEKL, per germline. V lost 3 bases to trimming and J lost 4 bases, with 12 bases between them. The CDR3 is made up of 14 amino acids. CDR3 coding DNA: TGCGCCAGCAGCCACGCCGGCCGGGGCACTGAAGCTTTCTTT. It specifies CASSHAGRGTEAFF.

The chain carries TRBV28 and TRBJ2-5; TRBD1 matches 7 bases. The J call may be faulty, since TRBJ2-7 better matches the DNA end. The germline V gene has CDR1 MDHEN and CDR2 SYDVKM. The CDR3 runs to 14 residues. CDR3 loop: CASTPGGPGYEQYF. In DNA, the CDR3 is TGTGCCAGCACTCCAGGGGGTCCAGGCTACGAGCAGTACTTC.